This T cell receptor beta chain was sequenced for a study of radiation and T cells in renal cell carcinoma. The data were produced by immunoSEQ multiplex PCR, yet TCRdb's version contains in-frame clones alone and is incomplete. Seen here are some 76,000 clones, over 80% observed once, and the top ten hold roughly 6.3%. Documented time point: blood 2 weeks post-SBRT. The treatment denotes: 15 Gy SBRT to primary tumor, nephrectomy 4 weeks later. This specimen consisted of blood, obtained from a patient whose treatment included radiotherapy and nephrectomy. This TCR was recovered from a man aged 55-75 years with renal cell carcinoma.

CDR3 DNA: TGTGCCAGCAGTCCGATTTATGGGAGACCCGGGACTCGCACTAACAATGAGCAGTTCTTC. Residues: CASSPIYGRPGTRTNNEQFF. The chain links TRBV28 to TRBJ2-1; tentative D call: TRBD2 (6 bases). This CDR3 comprises 20 residues. Trimming shortened V by 5 bases and J by 5 bases, and 31 bases separated the two germline ends. Germline assignment: CDR1 MDHEN and CDR2 SYDVKM.